The 27 T cell receptor beta chains reported below all come from one sample, sequenced in a study of blood T cell repertoires in COVID-19 (dated by TCRdb to the early 2020s). The protocol used for the library was the immunoSEQ multiplex PCR assay. What TCRdb holds here is the immuneACCESS table cut down to in-frame rearrangements. Part of the clones is not present; checked against another copy, under half of the missing clones reflect an unresolved V gene, and the others are unexplained. Present in this sample are 200,000 to 250,000 clones, less than 85% of which were seen just once. The ten largest account for 7.8% of the sample. Specimen: peripheral blood. These receptors were taken from a woman older than 75 with COVID-19, enrolled during active disease.

The gene calls are TRBV3-1 (or the pseudogene TRBV3-2) and TRBJ2-5, with D perhaps matching TRBD2 (6 bases). Germline V gene data show CDR1 as LGHDT and CDR2 as YNNKEL (reference sequence). V shed 3 bases and J shed 3 bases, with 17 bases lying between them. The CDR3 loop spans 16 amino acids. The chain's CDR3 is CASSQLGGGREETQYF. CDR3 nucleotides: TGTGCCAGCAGCCAGTTGGGGGGAGGAAGAGAAGAGACCCAGTACTTC.

The chain joins TRBV14 to TRBJ2-7; 8 nucleotides match TRBD2. Trimming removed 0 bases from V and 6 bases from J; junction bases left unmatched: 7. The CDR3 is 15 amino acids. CDR1 SGHDN and CDR2 FVKESK come from the germline V gene. CDR3: CASSQEVGTSTEQYF. The DNA for the CDR3 is TGTGCCAGCAGCCAAGAAGTGGGGACTAGTACCGAGCAGTACTTC. Full variable domain (outside the CDR3, taken from reference TRBV14 and TRBJ2-7): EAGVTQFPSHSVIEKGQTVTLRCDPISGHDNLYWYRRVMGKEIKFLLHFVKESKQDESGMPNNRFLAERTGGTYSTLKVQPAELEDSGVYFCASSQEVGTSTEQYFGPGTRLTVT.

This clone was observed a few times. This chain links TRBV15 with TRBJ1-5, with no clear D. The CDR3 contains 15 residues. V shed 0 bases and J shed 6 bases, with 12 bases lying between them. Germline lookup yields CDR1 LNHNV and CDR2 YYDKDF (reference sequence). CDR3 protein: CATSRDLLRAQPQHF. Here the CDR3 DNA reads TGTGCCACCAGCAGAGATCTCTTGCGGGCTCAGCCCCAGCATTTT.

The chain has TRBV9 and TRBJ1-1; the D is unclear. Looked up from germline, CDR1 is SGDLS and CDR2 is YYNGEE. Between the trimmed V and J ends, which lost 0 bases and 3 bases, there was a span of 6 bases. This CDR3 contains 13 residues. In DNA form, the CDR3 reads TGTGCCAGCAGCGTAGTACCAGACACTGAAGCTTTCTTT. As protein: CASSVVPDTEAFF.

The rearrangement uses TRBV18 and TRBJ1-5, with 8 bases that match TRBD1. Trimming removed 2 bases from V and 5 bases from J; junction bases left unmatched: 8. The CDR3 is made up of 16 amino acids. Germline CDR1 KGHSH, CDR2 LQKENI. The CDR3 bases are TGTGCCAGCTCACCAGCGACAGGGGCGGCAGATCAGCCCCAGCATTTT. Amino acid sequence: CASSPATGAADQPQHF.

J is TRBJ1-2 and V is TRBV5-5, with TRBD1 matching 7 bases. Trimming cost V 4 bases and J 0 bases; bases outside gene matches: 6. CDR1 is SGHKS and CDR2 is YYEKEE in the germline V gene (reference sequence). The CDR3 length is 15 residues. CDR3 in amino acids: CASSATGAANYGYTF. DNA of the CDR3: TGTGCCAGCAGCGCCACAGGGGCCGCTAACTATGGCTACACCTTC.

The V call is TRBV9, the J call TRBJ2-3; TRBD2 matches at 7 bases. V was clipped by 0 bases and J by 4 bases; unmatched bases: 5. The CDR3 is made up of 15 amino acids. CDR1 and CDR2 from the germline V gene are SGDLS and YYNGEE. The CDR3 region has the DNA TGTGCCAGCAGCGTAGCGGCGGGAGTGGCAGATACGCAGTATTTT. Its protein product is CASSVAAGVADTQYF. Full variable domain (missing parts from reference TRBV9 and TRBJ2-3): DSGVTQTPKHLITATGQRVTLRCSPRSGDLSVYWYQQSLDQGLQFLIQYYNGEERAKGNILERFSAQQFPDLHSELNLSSLELGDSALYFCASSVAAGVADTQYFGPGTRLTVL.

This chain joins TRBV4-2 and TRBJ2-7; weak D call: TRBD2 (5 bases). The CDR3 has 13 residues. The V end was cut by 2 bases, the J end by 3 bases, with 8 bases between. Germline V gives CDR1 LGHNA, CDR2 YNFKEQ. In nucleotides, the CDR3 is TGTGCCAGCAGCCAAATTGAGGGCTACGAGCAGTACTTC. Translation: CASSQIEGYEQYF.

This chain links TRBV4-1 with TRBJ1-1; 7 bases line up with TRBD1. The CDR3 sequence is 19 residues long. Germline trimming cut 0 bases from V and 1 base from J; bases unmatched to any gene: 14. The germline V gene has CDR1 MGHRA and CDR2 YSYEKL. The CDR3 DNA reads TGCGCCAGCAGCCAAGATCGAGGGAGGAGGGGGCTAAGGAACACTGAAGCTTTCTTT. Its translation is CASSQDRGRRGLRNTEAFF.

This rearrangement joins TRBV15 to TRBJ2-5, with 8 bases matching TRBD1. V lost 3 bases and J lost 5; bases outside the gene matches: 17. Germline loops: CDR1 LNHNV, CDR2 YYDKDF (reference sequence). This CDR3 has 18 residues. CDR3 DNA sequence: TGTGCCACCAGCAGGGGAGACAGGGGACCCCTCCGGGGGGAGACCCAGTACTTC. Protein sequence: CATSRGDRGPLRGETQYF.

A note on this clone: This sample also contains other DNA sequences that code for the same CDR3. The CDR3 region has the DNA TGTGCCAGCAGCCAAGGTCAGGGTGTTGGCTACACCTTC. Translating it yields CASSQGQGVGYTF. This rearrangement joins TRBV3-1 (or the pseudogene TRBV3-2) to TRBJ1-2, with D maybe TRBD1 (5 bases). The V gene lost 1 base and the J gene lost 7 bases, with 10 bases spanning the gap. Germline V CDR1 and CDR2: LGHDT, YNNKEL (reference sequence). CDR3 size: 13 residues.

V gene TRBV18 combines with J gene TRBJ2-7, with a weak D call TRBD1 (5 bases). Trimming stripped 0 bases from V and 0 bases from J, with 12 bases between. Germline V gene lookup returns CDR1 KGHSH and CDR2 LQKENI. CDR3 length: 16 residues. The chain's CDR3 is CASSPPLGQLSYEQYF. The DNA of the CDR3 is TGTGCCAGCTCACCACCGTTGGGGCAGCTCTCCTACGAGCAGTACTTC.

The count of this clone is one. The V and J genes are TRBV3-1 (or the pseudogene TRBV3-2) and TRBJ1-2; D unclear. This CDR3 has 13 amino acids. Germline loops: CDR1 LGHDT, CDR2 YNNKEL (reference sequence). V was trimmed by 2 bases and J by 9 bases, leaving 13 bases between them. For the CDR3, the DNA is TGTGCCAGCAGCCAACCTACGGGGAGTAGCTACACCTTC. This codes for CASSQPTGSSYTF.

In the case of this clone: Other nucleotide sequences in the sample specify the same CDR3. This sequence joins TRBV12-3 or TRBV12-4 and TRBJ1-2; 9 bases are shared with TRBD1. The CDR3 covers 13 residues. Unmatched junction bases numbered 6, after V lost 5 bases and J lost 8 bases. CDR3 DNA: TGTGCCAGCAGTACCCGACAGGGGGGAGGCTACACCTTC. Its protein product is CASSTRQGGGYTF.

The chain links TRBV19 to TRBJ1-2; D is unresolved. There are 13 residues in the CDR3. V was shortened by 1 base and J by 5 bases, with 8 bases between the two germline ends. Germline V gene sequence: CDR1 LNHDA, CDR2 SQIVND (reference sequence). The CDR3 DNA follows: TGTGCCAGTAGTATAGGGCCCATATATGGCTACACCTTC. This codes for CASSIGPIYGYTF.

CDR3 DNA sequence: TGCGCCAGCAGCTTGGCCGGGGACAGGGGGGAAAAACTGTTTTTT. Translated: CASSLAGDRGEKLFF. The chain is built from TRBV5-1 and TRBJ1-4; 11 bases align to TRBD1. The CDR3 is made up of 15 amino acids. The trim removed 0 bases at V and 8 bases at J, leaving 3 bases unmatched. CDR1 and CDR2 (germline): SGHRS, YFSETQ.

The chain joins TRBV5-1 to TRBJ1-2, with 8 bases lining up with TRBD1. V was clipped by 4 bases and J by 4 bases; unmatched bases: 6. Per the germline V gene, CDR1 is SGHRS and CDR2 is YFSETQ. This CDR3 has 14 amino acids. The CDR3: CASSVTTGGYGYTF. The CDR3 DNA sequence: TGCGCCAGCAGCGTAACAACAGGGGGCTATGGCTACACCTTC.

The chain employs TRBV12-3 or TRBV12-4 and TRBJ2-1; D gene uncertain. The CDR3 runs 11 residues. V was clipped by 6 bases and J by 8 bases, with 8 bases between them. CDR3 in amino acids: CASSPADEQFF. For the CDR3, the DNA is TGTGCCAGCAGCCCGGCGGATGAGCAGTTCTTC.

The genes are TRBV5-1 and TRBJ1-1; D may be TRBD1 (5 bases). V dropped 3 bases and J dropped 5 bases, with 11 bases sitting between them. The CDR3 spans 13 residues. Germline V gene data show CDR1 as SGHRS and CDR2 as YFSETQ. The CDR3 nucleotides read TGCGCCAGCAGCTATATCGGGGGGACTGAAGCTTTCTTT. It translates to CASSYIGGTEAFF.

The table lists this clone with a few counts. The chain links TRBV7-2 to TRBJ2-7; 8 bases are shared with TRBD1. The CDR3 extends over 14 amino acids. V gave up 0 bases and J gave up 6 bases; unmatched junction bases: 4. The germline gives CDR1 SGHTA, CDR2 FQGNSA. CDR3 in amino acids: CASSLAGQAREQYF. In DNA form, the CDR3 reads TGTGCCAGCAGCTTAGCGGGACAGGCTCGCGAGCAGTACTTC.

This chain connects TRBV7-2 to TRBJ2-5, with D tentatively TRBD2 (5 bases). Germline assignment: CDR1 SGHTA and CDR2 FQGNSA. The germline V and J ends were trimmed by 1 base and 4 bases, with 25 bases remaining between them. This CDR3 region has 19 residues. The CDR3 reads CASSLVRFRSNRELETQYF. CDR3 bases: TGTGCCAGCAGCTTAGTAAGGTTTCGGTCTAATAGGGAGCTAGAGACCCAGTACTTC.

The chain employs TRBV4-1 and TRBJ1-4; D is possibly TRBD1 (6 bases). The CDR3 extends over 17 amino acids. The V and J ends lost 1 base and 3 bases respectively, with 15 bases between them. Germline V gene sequence: CDR1 MGHRA, CDR2 YSYEKL. The CDR3 DNA is TGCGCCAGCAGCCAAGCGGGGGGGGCAGGAGCTAATGAAAAACTGTTTTTT. Its translation is CASSQAGGAGANEKLFF.

V is TRBV2 and J is TRBJ1-5; D gene uncertain. V lost 6 bases, J lost 2 bases, and 14 bases lay in between. Germline CDR1 reads SNHLY; CDR2 reads FYNNEI. The CDR3 has 15 residues. The CDR3 sequence: CASSPPGWGNQPQHF. In DNA form, the CDR3 reads TGTGCCAGCAGCCCCCCAGGCTGGGGCAATCAGCCCCAGCATTTT.

V gene TRBV9 combines with J gene TRBJ2-3; 7 positions match TRBD2. Trimming removed 0 bases from V and 8 bases from J; junction bases left unmatched: 15. CDR1 SGDLS and CDR2 YYNGEE come from the germline V gene. The CDR3 contains 17 residues. The CDR3 here is CASSVGPRADGGGTQYF. In DNA, the CDR3 is TGTGCCAGCAGCGTAGGACCCCGGGCTGACGGCGGGGGTACGCAGTATTTT.

This clone came up a few times. The chain has TRBV19 and TRBJ2-2; perhaps TRBD1 as D (6 bases). The CDR3 covers 17 residues. Germline CDR1 is LNHDA and CDR2 is SQIVND (reference sequence). Trimming pared 3 bases from V and 0 bases from J, leaving 14 bases between. In DNA, the CDR3 is TGTGCCAGTAGTATGGGCCGCAGGGGCTCGAACACCGGGGAGCTGTTTTTT. Its translation: CASSMGRRGSNTGELFF.

The chain links TRBV3-1 (or the pseudogene TRBV3-2) to TRBJ1-2; 12 positions match TRBD1. Trimming cost V 7 bases and J 7 bases; bases outside gene matches: 10. Germline V lookup: CDR1 LGHDT, CDR2 YNNKEL (reference sequence). The CDR3 is 15 amino acids. The CDR3 DNA sequence: TGTGCCAGCACCCGAATGGGACAGGGGGCGTTTGGCTACACCTTC. It codes for CASTRMGQGAFGYTF.

The chain links TRBV9 to TRBJ2-2; the match to TRBD2 covers 9 bases. Losses at the gene ends were 6 bases for V and 1 base for J; bases not matched to a gene: 10. The CDR3 sequence is 17 residues long. Germline loops: CDR1 SGDLS, CDR2 YYNGEE. The CDR3 sequence: CASNDLSGSGNTGELFF. For the CDR3, the DNA is TGTGCCAGCAACGACCTTAGCGGGAGTGGGAACACCGGGGAGCTGTTTTTT.